This T cell receptor beta chain was identified in a study of OX40 agonist ivuxolimab in advanced cancers. Study observations and caveats: Dosing at 0.1 to 3.0 mg/kg was accompanied by clonal expansion of CD4+ and CD8+ blood T cells by week 6. In CD8+ T cells, expanded clones were on average more numerous than in CD4+.

V was clipped by 0 bases and J by 8 bases; unmatched bases: 12. The CDR3 sequence is 15 residues long. Germline CDR1 reads GTSNPN; CDR2 reads SVGIG (reference sequence). About this clone: Antigen unknown.

Clones were read by immunoSEQ multiplex PCR, and TCRdb kept only the in-frame ones, dropping some. The sample consists of about 79,000 clones, over 75% of them appearing once. The sequencing here drew on CD4+ or CD8+ T cells sorted from blood, taken in a trial of the OX40 agonist ivuxolimab. The clonotype comes from an adult with an advanced solid tumor such as melanoma, head and neck, liver or kidney cancer. The genes are TRBV30 and TRBJ1-2; the match to TRBD1 covers 7 bases. CDR3 in DNA: TGTGCCTGGAGTGTTCAATTAGCAGGGGGTCACGGCTACACCTTC. Its translation: CAWSVQLAGGHGYTF.